These T cell receptor beta chains were read from a single sample in a study of read filtering for tumor transcriptome and immune sequencing. TCRdb analysed the reads with MiXCR anew, one entry per CDR3 protein. The data show about 57,000 distinct CDR3 sequences, 20% to 25% seen once. The specimen sequenced was a population of CD138-negative cells sorted from bone marrow. These receptors were obtained from a donor at least 40 years old with multiple myeloma. Both conserved end residues are part of each CDR3. The D gene is left open where the match is weak. Some rows mark clone size as missing; the rest say once, few, many or name a class of expanded clone.

NA,TRBV6-6,NA,TRBJ1-1,CASSSASGWNTEAFF,TGTGCCAGCAGTTCCGCTTCAGGGTGGAACACTGAAGCTTTCTTT
TRBD2,TRBV20-1,many,TRBJ2-7,CSADREASGSYEQYF,TGCAGTGCTGATAGGGAGGCTAGCGGTTCCTACGAGCAGTACTTC
NA,TRBV7-8,many,TRBJ2-1,CASSLGTGIEQFF,TGTGCCAGCAGCCTAGGAACGGGTATTGAGCAGTTCTTC
NA,TRBV6-2/TRBV6-3,many,TRBJ2-7,CASSLLKEQYF,TGTGCCAGCAGCCTTCTTAAAGAGCAGTACTTC
TRBD2,TRBV20-1,many,TRBJ2-5,CSARDLLAGGLSETQYF,TGCAGTGCTAGAGATCTATTAGCGGGGGGGCTGTCAGAGACCCAGTACTTC
TRBD1,TRBV18,many,TRBJ2-7,CASSPPGTDEQYF,TGTGCCAGCTCACCACCCGGGACAGACGAGCAGTACTTC
NA,TRBV12-3/TRBV12-4,many,TRBJ2-2,CASTKTETGELFF,TGTGCCAGCACTAAGACTGAGACCGGGGAGCTGTTTTTT
TRBD2,TRBV9,many,TRBJ2-3,CASSTPTTSGGGADTQYF,TGTGCCAGCAGCACCCCCACGACTAGCGGGGGGGGGGCAGATACGCAGTATTTT
TRBD1,TRBV20-1,few,TRBJ1-1,CSARSPGQGPGEAFF,TGCAGTGCTAGATCTCCGGGACAGGGGCCCGGGGAGGCTTTCTTT
TRBD1,TRBV29-1,many,TRBJ1-4,CSVAGTGAEKLFF,TGCAGCGTCGCCGGGACAGGGGCCGAAAAACTGTTTTTT
TRBD2,TRBV5-1,many,TRBJ2-7,CASSYSSGTTGEQYF,TGCGCCAGCAGCTACTCTAGCGGGACCACGGGCGAGCAGTACTTC
TRBD1,TRBV2,many,TRBJ2-7,CASSSNSQTGLYEQYF,TGTGCCAGCAGCTCCAACTCACAGACAGGGTTATACGAGCAGTACTTC
NA,TRBV20-1,many,TRBJ1-6,CSARAGQFFSYNSPLHF,TGCAGTGCTAGAGCAGGACAGTTCTTCTCCTATAATTCACCCCTCCACTTT
TRBD1,TRBV3-1,many,TRBJ1-1,CASSFGTVEAFF,TGTGCCAGCAGCTTTGGGACAGTAGAAGCTTTCTTT
TRBD2,TRBV7-2,NA,TRBJ2-1,CASSLGTSGSGSSVNEQFF,TGTGCCAGCAGCTTAGGGACTAGCGGGAGTGGTTCCTCCGTCAATGAGCAGTTCTTC
TRBD1,TRBV6-5,many,TRBJ2-2,CASSYTSGTGETGELFF,TGTGCCAGCAGTTACACATCCGGGACAGGAGAAACCGGGGAGCTGTTTTTT
TRBD2,TRBV10-2,many,TRBJ2-5,CASRTSGEETQYF,TGCGCCAGCAGGACTAGCGGGGAAGAGACCCAGTACTTC
TRBD2,TRBV10-2,few,TRBJ2-1,CASSASGSNEQFF,TGCGCCAGCAGTGCTAGCGGGAGTAATGAGCAGTTCTTC
TRBD2,TRBV2,medium-sized,TRBJ2-1,CASSEMAGGLNEQFF,TGTGCCAGCAGTGAAATGGCGGGGGGGCTCAATGAGCAGTTCTTC
NA,TRBV6-6,many,TRBJ2-1,CATEGNYNEQFF,TGTGCCACCGAGGGAAACTACAATGAGCAGTTCTTC
NA,TRBV7-2,many,TRBJ2-7,CASSLDRVYEQYF,TGTGCCAGCAGCTTAGACAGAGTCTACGAGCAGTACTTC
NA,TRBV20-1,many,TRBJ2-1,CSARDPSSSNEQFF,TGCAGTGCTAGAGATCCCTCCTCATCCAATGAGCAGTTCTTC
TRBD1,TRBV10-3,NA,TRBJ1-4,CAIRPGQGAANEKLFF,TGTGCCATCAGACCGGGACAGGGGGCAGCTAATGAAAAACTGTTTTTT
NA,TRBV11-3,many,TRBJ1-1,CASSLAQYIEAFF,TGTGCCAGCAGCTTAGCGCAGTACATTGAAGCTTTCTTT
NA,TRBV7-9,many,TRBJ1-2,CASSLANRQYGYTF,TGTGCCAGCAGCTTAGCCAACAGGCAATATGGCTACACCTTC
TRBD2,TRBV12-3/TRBV12-4,many,TRBJ2-2,CASIGGTNTGELFF,TGTGCCAGCATCGGGGGGACGAACACCGGGGAGCTGTTTTTT
NA,TRBV11-2,NA,TRBJ2-2,CASSRDEAGELFF,TGTGCCAGCAGCCGAGATGAGGCCGGGGAGCTGTTTTTT
TRBD1,TRBV12-3/TRBV12-4,many,TRBJ1-5,CASSPDRGGNQPQHF,TGTGCCAGCAGCCCGGACAGGGGAGGCAATCAGCCCCAGCATTTT
TRBD1,TRBV19,many,TRBJ2-2,CASSLGTGNTGELFF,TGTGCCAGTTCCCTTGGGACAGGGAACACCGGGGAGCTGTTTTTT
TRBD1,TRBV5-1,many,TRBJ2-1,CASSLGNTGQGNNEQFF,TGCGCCAGCAGCTTGGGGAATACGGGACAGGGGAACAATGAGCAGTTCTTC